Following are 2 T cell receptor beta chains from one sample sequenced in a study of Ad26.COV2.S vaccination and SARS-CoV-2 variants. Treatment specified: 15 to 20 received Ad26.COV2.S at low or high dose, single or two shots; roughly five received placebo; per-sample allocation not given. All samples were drawn on day 63, counting from the first vaccine or placebo injection. Some clones are missing from TCRdb's copy, which holds only in-frame ones; the method was immunoSEQ multiplex PCR. This table has a few hundred thousand clones, around 89% appearing once. The material sequenced was peripheral blood, taken in a trial of Ad26.COV2.S vaccine versus placebo. The origin of the receptors is a person between 18 and 65 years old who received the Ad26.COV2.S COVID-19 vaccine or a placebo.

This rearrangement joins TRBV11-3 to TRBJ2-3, with 8 bases that match TRBD2. The junction had 6 bases not matched to a gene; V was cut back by 4 bases and J by 0 bases. The germline CDR1 and CDR2 sequences are SGHNT and YENEEA. The CDR3 runs to 16 residues. The CDR3 bases are TGTGCCAGCAGCTCACAAGCGGGGGAGAGCACAGATACGCAGTATTTT. It encodes CASSSQAGESTDTQYF. Supplemented by reference TRBV11-3 and TRBJ2-3, the full variable domain reads EAGVVQSPRYKIIEKKQPVAFWCNPISGHNTLYWYLQNLGQGPELLIRYENEEAVDDSQLPKDRFSAERLKGVDSTLKIQPAELGDSAVYLCASSSQAGESTDTQYFGPGTRLTVL.

The V and J genes are TRBV9 and TRBJ1-1, with TRBD1 identical over 8 bases. With V trimmed by 3 bases and J by 4 bases, 8 bases remained unmatched. The CDR3 runs to 15 residues. The V gene's germline CDR1 is SGDLS and CDR2 YYNGEE. CDR3: CASSASTGDGTEAFF. In DNA form, the CDR3 reads TGTGCCAGCAGCGCTTCGACAGGGGACGGCACTGAAGCTTTCTTT.